The rows below give T cell receptor beta chains drawn from one sample of a study of blood T cell repertoires in COVID-19. Assay: immunoSEQ multiplex PCR; the TCRdb copy retains only in-frame clones and omits some. Among some 180,000 clones, approximately 79% were seen once, and the ten largest hold roughly 13%. Sequences were obtained from peripheral blood. The receptor set was obtained from a man aged 50-59 years who had recovered from COVID-19. Each CDR3 is given with its conserved first and last residue. Fields, in order: D gene, J gene, clone size, V gene, CDR3 DNA, CDR3 protein. A D gene is named only where the DNA matches it firmly. Not every row has a clone size; where given, it reads once, few, many or a size class.

D gene: TRBD1
J gene: TRBJ1-1
clone size: -
V gene: TRBV7-9
CDR3 DNA: TGTGCCAGCAGCTTACAGGGGGGCGGAGGGGCTTTCTTT
CDR3 protein: CASSLQGGGGAFF

D gene: TRBD2
J gene: TRBJ2-7
clone size: -
V gene: TRBV3-1/TRBV3-2
CDR3 DNA: TGTGCCAGCAGCCAAGATTCAGCGGGGTTCTACGAGCAGTACTTC
CDR3 protein: CASSQDSAGFYEQYF

D gene: TRBD1
J gene: TRBJ2-1
clone size: -
V gene: TRBV7-3
CDR3 DNA: TGTGCCAGCAGCAGCTCCGGGACAGGGGCAGACAATGAGCAGTTCTTC
CDR3 protein: CASSSSGTGADNEQFF

D gene: TRBD1
J gene: TRBJ2-5
clone size: few
V gene: TRBV3-1/TRBV3-2
CDR3 DNA: TGTGCCAGCAGCCAAGCCTGGACAGGACAAGAGACCCAGTACTTC
CDR3 protein: CASSQAWTGQETQYF

D gene: -
J gene: TRBJ2-5
clone size: once
V gene: TRBV10-3
CDR3 DNA: TGTGCCATCAGTGATTTCGGAGTCCAAGAGACCCAGTACTTC
CDR3 protein: CAISDFGVQETQYF

D gene: TRBD2
J gene: TRBJ2-7
clone size: -
V gene: TRBV6-6
CDR3 DNA: TGTGCCAGCAGTTACAGGACTAGCGGGCTTGTCGACGAGCAGTACTTC
CDR3 protein: CASSYRTSGLVDEQYF

D gene: -
J gene: TRBJ2-7
clone size: -
V gene: TRBV6-6
CDR3 DNA: TGTGCCAGCAGCCCCTCTCTAGCGAATTCCTACGAGCAGTACTTC
CDR3 protein: CASSPSLANSYEQYF

D gene: -
J gene: TRBJ1-5
clone size: -
V gene: TRBV19
CDR3 DNA: TGTGCCAGTAGTGAGTACAGAACTGATCAGCCCCAGCATTTT
CDR3 protein: CASSEYRTDQPQHF

D gene: -
J gene: TRBJ2-7
clone size: -
V gene: TRBV18
CDR3 DNA: TGTGCCAGCTCATCCCCAAATGGGGGGTCCTACGAGCAGTACTTC
CDR3 protein: CASSSPNGGSYEQYF

D gene: TRBD1
J gene: TRBJ1-1
clone size: -
V gene: TRBV6-6
CDR3 DNA: TGTGCCAGCAGCCCCTCCTCAGGGGGCCACACTGAAGCTTTCTTT
CDR3 protein: CASSPSSGGHTEAFF

D gene: -
J gene: TRBJ1-1
clone size: -
V gene: TRBV25-1
CDR3 DNA: TGTGCCAGCAGTGATACAAACAGGGCTGAAGCTTTCTTT
CDR3 protein: CASSDTNRAEAFF

D gene: -
J gene: TRBJ2-7
clone size: -
V gene: TRBV10-3
CDR3 DNA: TGTGCCATCAAGGATTCCCGGGTGGGCTACGAGCAGTACTTC
CDR3 protein: CAIKDSRVGYEQYF

D gene: TRBD1
J gene: TRBJ2-5
clone size: -
V gene: TRBV19
CDR3 DNA: TGTGCCAGTAGTCCATACAGGGGCGATCAAGAGACCCAGTACTTC
CDR3 protein: CASSPYRGDQETQYF

D gene: TRBD1
J gene: TRBJ1-2
clone size: -
V gene: TRBV6-1
CDR3 DNA: TGTGCCAGCAGTGTCACCCGGACAGGGGGCGCGGAGGGCTACACCTTC
CDR3 protein: CASSVTRTGGAEGYTF

D gene: -
J gene: TRBJ2-1
clone size: -
V gene: TRBV9
CDR3 DNA: TGTGCCAGCAGCGAGGGGGGGAGCTACAATGAGCAGTTCTTC
CDR3 protein: CASSEGGSYNEQFF

D gene: TRBD2
J gene: TRBJ2-1
clone size: few
V gene: TRBV6-4
CDR3 DNA: TGTGCCAGCAGTGACGGGACTAGCAATGAGCAGTTCTTC
CDR3 protein: CASSDGTSNEQFF

D gene: -
J gene: TRBJ1-3
clone size: -
V gene: TRBV6-5
CDR3 DNA: TGTGCCAGCAGTCGGGGTATTTTCTCTGGAAACACCATATATTTT
CDR3 protein: CASSRGIFSGNTIYF

D gene: TRBD2
J gene: TRBJ2-3
clone size: -
V gene: TRBV4-2
CDR3 DNA: TGTGCCAGCAGCCAAGAAGGGACTAGCGGGAGCACAGATACGCAGTATTTT
CDR3 protein: CASSQEGTSGSTDTQYF

D gene: TRBD1
J gene: TRBJ1-6
clone size: -
V gene: TRBV5-4
CDR3 DNA: TGTGCCAGCAGCTGGGGGACAGGGTTGAATAATTCACCCCTCCACTTT
CDR3 protein: CASSWGTGLNNSPLHF

D gene: TRBD1
J gene: TRBJ2-5
clone size: -
V gene: TRBV27
CDR3 DNA: TGTGCCAGCAGTTTGGACAGGATGCAAGAGACCCAGTACTTC
CDR3 protein: CASSLDRMQETQYF

D gene: TRBD2
J gene: TRBJ2-2
clone size: -
V gene: TRBV19
CDR3 DNA: TGTGCCAGTGGGGGGTTTTGGCGGGAGGCCGAGAACACCGGGGAGCTGTTTTTT
CDR3 protein: CASGGFWREAENTGELFF

D gene: TRBD1
J gene: TRBJ2-1
clone size: once
V gene: TRBV7-9
CDR3 DNA: TGTGCCAGCAGCTTCAGTACAGGGGGCACGAATGAGCAGTTCTTC
CDR3 protein: CASSFSTGGTNEQFF

D gene: -
J gene: TRBJ1-3
clone size: -
V gene: TRBV5-1
CDR3 DNA: TGCGCCAGCAGCTTGCTGGGGGCAGATGGAAACACCATATATTTT
CDR3 protein: CASSLLGADGNTIYF

D gene: TRBD1
J gene: TRBJ2-7
clone size: -
V gene: TRBV5-1
CDR3 DNA: TGCGCCAGCAGCACGACCGACAGGGCCTACGAGCAGTACTTC
CDR3 protein: CASSTTDRAYEQYF

D gene: -
J gene: TRBJ1-5
clone size: -
V gene: TRBV2
CDR3 DNA: TGTGCCAGCAGCATGGACAGTGGTTTTCAGCCCCAGCATTTT
CDR3 protein: CASSMDSGFQPQHF

D gene: -
J gene: TRBJ2-1
clone size: -
V gene: TRBV3-1/TRBV3-2
CDR3 DNA: TGTGCCAGCACTCTTTCTAGCGACAACAATGAGCAGTTCTTC
CDR3 protein: CASTLSSDNNEQFF

D gene: -
J gene: TRBJ1-5
clone size: few
V gene: TRBV6-1
CDR3 DNA: TGTGCCAGCAGTGAACGGGACAATCAGCCCCAGCATTTT
CDR3 protein: CASSERDNQPQHF

D gene: TRBD1
J gene: TRBJ2-7
clone size: -
V gene: TRBV10-1
CDR3 DNA: TGCGCCAGCAGAACCGGGACAGGGAGACCCCGGTCCTACGAGCAGTACTTC
CDR3 protein: CASRTGTGRPRSYEQYF